This TCR beta chain derives from a study of coeliac disease. Study-wide results and limits: In active celiac disease, intraepithelial and lamina propria TRB and TRG repertoires were less clonal than controls. Lamina propria and intraepithelial cell fractions may contain each other's cells.

A note on this clone: Its target is not known.

Assay used: immunoSEQ multiplex PCR; TCRdb lists only in-frame clones, some missing. The data show about 6,700 clones, 55% to 75% seen once. The V gene lost 6 bases and the J gene lost 0 bases, with 9 bases spanning the gap. Germline lookup yields CDR1 MNHEY and CDR2 SMNVEV (reference sequence). The CDR3 is 14 residues long. The receptor comes from a woman under 30 with active celiac disease. This rearrangement joins TRBV27 to TRBJ1-5; no firm D call. The specimen sequenced was lamina propria lymphocytes from the gut. The CDR3 is CASSPGISNQPQHF. CDR3 coding DNA: TGTGCCAGCAGCCCCGGGATTAGCAATCAGCCCCAGCATTTT.